This T cell receptor (beta chain) was sequenced in a study of CD8 T cells in Susac syndrome. When the RNA was reverse transcribed, random hexamers were used with an input of about 0.5 to 1 ug. TCRdb analysed the immunoSEQ multiplex PCR reads with MiXCR anew, one entry per CDR3 protein. The sample contains about 150,000 distinct CDR3 sequences, 95% of which appear only once. From germline, CDR1 is SNHLY and CDR2 FYNNEI. V was pared by 2 bases and J by 0 bases, with 5 bases between. The CDR3 runs 14 residues. This receptor was obtained from a human donor with Susac syndrome. The gene calls are TRBV2 and TRBJ1-3; D is unresolved. The source material was CD4+ T cells from PBMCs. CDR3 sequence reads: CASSERVSGNTIYF. The CDR3 DNA is TGTGCCAGCAGTGAAAGGGTCTCTGGAAACACCATATATTTT.